These 29 T cell receptor beta chains came from one sample sequenced in a study of OX40 agonist ivuxolimab in advanced cancers. Receptor amplification or capture employed the immunoSEQ multiplex PCR assay. In its TCRdb copy, this immuneACCESS table keeps in-frame sequences only and misses some clones. Where compared with another copy, unresolved V genes explain less than half of these, and the others have no known cause. This sample lists around 15,000 clones; around 90% were detected once. The ten largest clones capture approximately 30% of the sample. Specimen: CD4+ or CD8+ T cells sorted from blood, collected in a trial of the OX40 agonist ivuxolimab. The receptor source for this set is an adult with an advanced solid tumor such as melanoma, head and neck, liver or kidney cancer.

The chain employs TRBV7-6 and TRBJ2-1; 9 nucleotides line up with TRBD2. The CDR3 is 16 amino acids. Germline CDR1 and CDR2: SGHVS and FNYEAQ. Losses at the gene ends were 2 bases for V and 6 bases for J; bases not matched to a gene: 8. CDR3 amino acids: CASSLNAGGPTNEQFF. DNA of the CDR3: TGTGCCAGCAGCTTAAACGCGGGAGGGCCAACCAATGAGCAGTTCTTC.

This clone was seen once. The chain recombines TRBV4-2 with TRBJ2-1, with 15 bases aligning to TRBD2. This CDR3 region has 20 residues. Per the germline V gene, CDR1 is LGHNA and CDR2 is YNFKEQ. After removal of 2 bases from V and 4 bases from J, the junction contained 12 bases not matched to a gene. The CDR3 is CASSQSLGLAGGPRYNEQFF. CDR3 sequence (DNA): TGTGCCAGCAGCCAATCTCTTGGACTAGCGGGAGGGCCCCGTTACAATGAGCAGTTCTTC.

V gene TRBV4-1 combines with J gene TRBJ2-2; tentative D call: TRBD1 (6 bases). Germline lookup yields CDR1 MGHRA and CDR2 YSYEKL. Deletions cut 0 bases from V and 2 bases from J, with 16 bases between. This CDR3 is built from 18 residues. CDR3 amino acids: CASSQDLGRTDNTGELFF. In nucleotides, the CDR3 is TGCGCCAGCAGCCAAGATTTGGGCCGGACAGACAACACCGGGGAGCTGTTTTTT.

V gene TRBV7-6 combines with J gene TRBJ2-7; 13 bases are shared with TRBD2. This CDR3 is 15 amino acids long. Germline CDR1 reads SGHVS; CDR2 reads FNYEAQ. J gave up 6 bases and V 5 bases, and 7 bases lay outside the gene matches. The CDR3 DNA is TGTGCCAGCAGCCCGGGACTAGCGGGATTGTTCGAGCAGTACTTC. Its protein product is CASSPGLAGLFEQYF.

For this clone: The sample holds other DNA sequences that translate to the same CDR3. The chain combines TRBV7-2 with TRBJ2-3, with 8 positions matching TRBD1. Trimming at V came to 5 bases and at J to 1 base, leaving 5 bases not matched to a gene. The CDR3 is made up of 15 amino acids. Germline CDR1 and CDR2: SGHTA and FQGNSA. The CDR3 loop is CASSGGTGGTDTQYF. CDR3 coding DNA: TGTGCCAGCAGCGGAGGGACAGGAGGCACAGATACGCAGTATTTT.

The chain recombines TRBV15 with TRBJ1-1, with D unclear. The CDR3 extends over 13 amino acids. Between the trimmed V and J ends, which lost 1 base and 0 bases, there was a span of 3 bases. Germline CDR1 reads LNHNV; CDR2 reads YYDKDF (reference sequence). The DNA of the CDR3 is TGTGCCACCAGCAGAGGGATGAACACTGAAGCTTTCTTT. Translation: CATSRGMNTEAFF.

As for this clone: An end of the junction differs from the germline gene, which may be a read error. J is TRBJ1-2 and V is TRBV7-9, with D perhaps TRBD1 (5 bases). There are 16 residues in the CDR3. CDR1 and CDR2 from the germline V gene are SEHNR and FQNEAQ (reference sequence). The CDR3 DNA follows: TGTGCCAGCAGCTTATCGTCGGACCAGGGTAACCATGGCTACACCTTC. Translated, it gives CASSLSSDQGNHGYTF.

The chain employs TRBV27 and TRBJ2-5, with TRBD1 matching over 12 bases. This CDR3 has 15 amino acids. Germline CDR1 is MNHEY and CDR2 is SMNVEV (reference sequence). The trim removed 4 bases at V and 5 bases at J, leaving 5 bases unmatched. CDR3 in amino acids: CASSSGTGGRETQYF. The CDR3 DNA reads as TGTGCCAGCAGTTCCGGGACAGGGGGCCGGGAGACCCAGTACTTC.

The gene calls are TRBV6-6 and TRBJ2-2, with D hard to call. The CDR3 length is 13 residues. The V end lost 6 bases, the J end lost 5 bases, and 10 bases lay between the germline ends. Germline V gives CDR1 MNHNY, CDR2 SVGAGI (reference sequence). The DNA of the CDR3 is TGTGCCAGCAGCCCCATAGAGACCGGGGAGCTGTTTTTT. The encoded protein is CASSPIETGELFF.

The chain joins TRBV2 to TRBJ2-1; TRBD2 aligns across 9 bases. The CDR3 spans 13 residues. The V gene's germline CDR1 is SNHLY and CDR2 FYNNEI. V dropped 5 bases and J dropped 9; count of bases not matched to a gene: 5. CDR3 sequence reads: CASSLGLALEQFF. In DNA, the CDR3 is TGTGCCAGCAGTTTGGGACTAGCTCTTGAGCAGTTCTTC.

V usage is TRBV27 and J usage is TRBJ2-1, with D perhaps matching TRBD2 (5 bases). Trimming shortened V by 4 bases and J by 10 bases, and 14 bases separated the two germline ends. This CDR3 has 13 amino acids. The V gene's germline CDR1 is MNHEY and CDR2 SMNVEV (reference sequence). CDR3 sequence reads: CASSYPTGEEQFF. CDR3 coding DNA: TGTGCCAGCAGTTACCCCACCGGGGAGGAGCAGTTCTTC.

The rearrangement joins TRBV15 to TRBJ2-3, with a tentative D call TRBD2 (6 bases). CDR3 length: 15 residues. CDR1 is LNHNV and CDR2 is YYDKDF in the germline V gene (reference sequence). The V end was cut by 1 base, the J end by 1 base, with 9 bases between. The CDR3 sequence: CATSRGASGTDTQYF. The CDR3 DNA is TGTGCCACCAGCAGAGGGGCTAGCGGCACAGATACGCAGTATTTT.

The chain uses TRBV7-6 and TRBJ1-2, with a weak D call TRBD1 (5 bases). V was cut by 1 base and J by 8 bases, with 11 bases left in between. The CDR3 spans 13 residues. Germline CDR1 is SGHVS and CDR2 is FNYEAQ. The CDR3 DNA reads as TGTGCCAGCAGCTTAGTGGGGGGAAGGGGCTACACCTTC. Amino acid sequence: CASSLVGGRGYTF.

The chain combines TRBV19 with TRBJ2-3; 7 nucleotides align to TRBD2. Trimming cost V 6 bases and J 8 bases; bases outside gene matches: 8. Germline V lookup: CDR1 LNHDA, CDR2 SQIVND (reference sequence). The CDR3 totals 13 residues. The CDR3 region has the DNA TGTGCCAGTAGCGGGACGTCGGGAGGTACGCAGTATTTT. Protein sequence: CASSGTSGGTQYF.

This chain connects TRBV6-5 to TRBJ2-7; D is possibly TRBD1 or TRBD2 (5 bases each). This CDR3 is 14 amino acids long. The germline V gene has CDR1 MNHEY and CDR2 SVGAGI. Between the trimmed V and J ends, which lost 7 bases and 3 bases, there was a span of 16 bases. CDR3 coding DNA: TGTGCCAGCAAAGGGACCGCTGAGAACTACGAGCAGTACTTC. It encodes CASKGTAENYEQYF.

The count of this clone is one. The chain has TRBV5-4 and TRBJ2-2; TRBD1 might be the D (5 bases). CDR1 and CDR2 from the germline V gene are SGHNT and YYREEE (reference sequence). This CDR3 comprises 15 residues. Trimming took off 0 bases at V and 4 bases at J, with 10 bases between the two ends. The CDR3: CASSLGWGATGELFF. In nucleotides, the CDR3 is TGTGCCAGCAGCTTGGGGTGGGGCGCCACCGGGGAGCTGTTTTTT.

The CDR3: CASRPDRHTEAFF. CDR3 sequence (DNA): TGTGCCAGCAGACCCGACAGGCACACTGAAGCTTTCTTT. This chain joins TRBV6-5 and TRBJ1-1; tentative D call: TRBD1 (6 bases). The CDR3 sequence is 13 residues long. Germline loops: CDR1 MNHEY, CDR2 SVGAGI. V was trimmed by 6 bases and J by 3 bases, leaving 11 bases between them.

The chain employs TRBV5-1 and TRBJ2-4, with a weak D call TRBD2 (6 bases). This CDR3 contains 20 residues. V dropped 1 base and J dropped 1 base, with 24 bases sitting between them. The V gene's germline CDR1 is SGHRS and CDR2 YFSETQ. The CDR3 coding sequence is TGCGCCAGCAGCTTGATCCCCGGAGGGCCAGGAGGATCGGCCAAAAACATTCAGTACTTC. This gives the protein CASSLIPGGPGGSAKNIQYF.

The genes are TRBV23-1 and TRBJ2-1, with 10 nucleotides matching TRBD1. TRBV23-1 is reported as an ORF; its role is uncertain. The CDR3 spans 16 residues. The J segment lost 7 bases and the V segment lost 2 bases, leaving 8 bases of the junction unmatched. As DNA, the CDR3 is TGCGCCAGCAGTCAAGGGACAGGGGAAGGAAGAAATGAGCAGTTCTTC. Translating gives CASSQGTGEGRNEQFF.

The rearrangement joins TRBV5-4 to TRBJ2-7, with a possible D match to TRBD1 (6 bases). CDR1 SGHNT and CDR2 YYREEE come from the germline V gene (reference sequence). This CDR3 is built from 13 residues. The germline V and J ends were trimmed by 5 bases and 1 base, with 10 bases remaining between them. CDR3 region: CASSPDSSYEQYF. The CDR3, as DNA: TGTGCCAGCAGTCCGGACAGTTCCTACGAGCAGTACTTC.

This chain joins TRBV10-3 and TRBJ2-7; TRBD1 aligns across 7 bases. The length of the CDR3 is 12 residues. The V gene end was trimmed by 10 bases and the J gene end by 6 bases; junction bases not matched to a gene: 9. Germline CDR1 and CDR2: ENHRY and SYGVKD. The CDR3 sequence: CATTGDVSEQYF. DNA for the CDR3: TGTGCCACCACAGGGGATGTTTCCGAGCAGTACTTC.

The chain links TRBV5-5 to TRBJ2-7, with 9 bases aligning to TRBD2. The CDR3 is 13 amino acids. The ends lost 3 bases at V and 6 bases at J; junction bases unmatched: 4. Germline CDR1 and CDR2: SGHKS and YYEKEE (reference sequence). The CDR3: CASSSGLAIEQYF. Written as DNA, the CDR3 is TGTGCCAGCAGCTCCGGACTAGCGATCGAGCAGTACTTC.

The chain recombines TRBV9 with TRBJ1-2, with TRBD1 matching 7 bases. V gave up 5 bases and J gave up 6 bases; unmatched junction bases: 7. Germline assignment: CDR1 SGDLS and CDR2 YYNGEE. The CDR3 has 13 amino acids. The CDR3 nucleotides are TGTGCCAGCAGTGACACAGGGGTCGATGGCTACACCTTC. Translated, it gives CASSDTGVDGYTF.

The chain joins TRBV27 to TRBJ2-7; D is unresolved. The CDR3 contains 13 residues. V was shortened by 6 bases and J by 5 bases, with 14 bases between the two germline ends. The V gene's germline CDR1 is MNHEY and CDR2 SMNVEV (reference sequence). For the CDR3, the DNA is TGTGCCAGCAGCCCATTGGTCGAGGACGAGCAGTACTTC. Translation gives CASSPLVEDEQYF.

The chain employs TRBV29-1 and TRBJ1-1, with D tentatively TRBD1 (5 bases). The CDR3 is 13 residues long. Looked up from germline, CDR1 is SQVTM and CDR2 is ANQGSEA. The germline V and J ends were trimmed by 6 bases and 3 bases, with 14 bases remaining between them. CDR3 DNA: TGCAGCGTGAATGGGGGTTTATACACTGAAGCTTTCTTT. Amino acids: CSVNGGLYTEAFF.

This rearrangement joins TRBV27 to TRBJ2-7; TRBD2 matches at 7 bases. Germline V gene sequence: CDR1 MNHEY, CDR2 SMNVEV (reference sequence). After removal of 0 bases from V and 3 bases from J, the junction contained 5 bases not matched to a gene. The CDR3 has 15 amino acids. The CDR3 here is CASSLSAPGGYEQYF. CDR3 sequence (DNA): TGTGCCAGCAGTTTATCGGCTCCGGGAGGCTACGAGCAGTACTTC.

The genes are TRBV19 and TRBJ2-1; tentative D call: TRBD2 (5 bases). The CDR3 runs to 16 residues. V was clipped by 1 base and J by 8 bases, with 18 bases between them. Germline V CDR1 and CDR2: LNHDA, SQIVND (reference sequence). The CDR3 loop is CASSIGVYGGGDEQFF. CDR3 DNA: TGTGCCAGTAGTATAGGGGTCTACGGTGGAGGAGATGAGCAGTTCTTC.

This clone was detected once. In DNA form, the CDR3 reads TGCGCCAGCAGCCATCCCATCCCAGGGTACACTGAAGCTTTCTTT. Protein product: CASSHPIPGYTEAFF. V usage is TRBV4-1 and J usage is TRBJ1-1, with a possible D match to TRBD1 (5 bases). Germline CDR1 is MGHRA and CDR2 is YSYEKL. V was pared by 3 bases and J by 3 bases, with 14 bases between. There are 15 residues in the CDR3.

The V and J genes are TRBV7-9 and TRBJ1-1, with TRBD1 matching over 9 bases. Germline trimming cut 1 base from V and 4 bases from J; bases unmatched to any gene: 4. This CDR3 has 15 amino acids. Germline V CDR1 and CDR2: SEHNR, FQNEAQ (reference sequence). CDR3 region: CASSLVGQGFTEAFF. The CDR3 DNA follows: TGTGCCAGCAGCTTAGTTGGACAGGGGTTCACTGAAGCTTTCTTT.